These T cell receptor beta chains were read from a single sample in a study of Ad26.COV2.S vaccination and SARS-CoV-2 variants. Some clones are missing from TCRdb's copy, which holds only in-frame ones; the method was immunoSEQ multiplex PCR. The sample includes roughly 700,000 clones, approximately 88% of them seen just once. This sample comprised peripheral blood, obtained in a trial of Ad26.COV2.S vaccine versus placebo. The receptors were gathered from a person between 18 and 60 years old who received the Ad26.COV2.S COVID-19 vaccine or a placebo. Both conserved end residues are part of each CDR3. A D gene is named only where the DNA matches it firmly. A row's size may be missing; if present it is once, few, many or a size class.

cdr3_aa | cdr3_nt | clone_size | j_call | d_call | cdr3_length | v_call
CASSWTTGSGNTIYF | TGCGCCAGCAGCTGGACGACAGGGTCTGGAAACACCATATATTTT | . | TRBJ1-3 | TRBD1 | 15 | TRBV5-1
CASSFARGGYEQYF | TGTGCCAGCAGCTTTGCCAGGGGCGGCTACGAGCAGTACTTC | . | TRBJ2-7 | . | 14 | TRBV11-2
CASSFAGVGYNEQFF | TGTGCCAGCAGCTTTGCGGGAGTTGGCTACAATGAGCAGTTCTTC | . | TRBJ2-1 | TRBD2 | 15 | TRBV7-6
CASSRGQVNYGYTF | TGTGCCAGCAGCCGTGGACAGGTCAACTATGGCTACACCTTC | . | TRBJ1-2 | TRBD1 | 14 | TRBV5-4
CASSLIPGGTNTGELFF | TGCGCCAGCAGCTTGATTCCGGGAGGCACGAACACCGGGGAGCTGTTTTTT | . | TRBJ2-2 | TRBD2 | 17 | TRBV5-1
CASSWGLASYEQYF | TGTGCCAGCAGTTGGGGACTAGCTTCCTACGAGCAGTACTTC | . | TRBJ2-7 | TRBD2 | 14 | TRBV27
CSVVPPGQGQTQYF | TGCAGCGTTGTCCCCCCGGGACAGGGGCAGACCCAGTACTTC | once | TRBJ2-5 | TRBD1 | 14 | TRBV29-1
CASSLWPQSGRNNEQFF | TGTGCCAGCAGTTTATGGCCCCAGAGCGGGAGGAACAATGAGCAGTTCTTC | . | TRBJ2-1 | TRBD2 | 17 | TRBV27
CASALTPYGYTF | TGTGCCAGCGCCCTGACACCCTATGGCTACACCTTC | once | TRBJ1-2 | . | 12 | TRBV27
CASTGTTTYEQYF | TGTGCCAGTACCGGGACTACCACCTACGAGCAGTACTTC | . | TRBJ2-7 | TRBD2 | 13 | TRBV19
CATIPDRGAYEQYF | TGTGCCACCATCCCCGACAGGGGGGCTTACGAGCAGTACTTC | . | TRBJ2-7 | TRBD1 | 14 | TRBV2
CASSDPGTSTDTQYF | TGTGCCAGCAGTGACCCCGGGACTAGCACAGATACGCAGTATTTT | . | TRBJ2-3 | . | 15 | TRBV6-4
CASSLRLAGNEQFF | TGTGCCAGCAGCTTGCGACTAGCGGGCAATGAGCAGTTCTTC | once | TRBJ2-1 | TRBD2 | 14 | TRBV13
CASSGTGTGMADTQYF | TGTGCCAGCAGCGGCACCGGGACAGGTATGGCAGATACGCAGTATTTT | . | TRBJ2-3 | TRBD1 | 16 | TRBV9
CASSPGTGNQPQHF | TGTGCCAGCAGTCCCGGGACAGGCAATCAGCCCCAGCATTTT | few | TRBJ1-5 | TRBD1 | 14 | TRBV2
CASSVAVGYPSYEQYF | TGTGCCAGCAGCGTAGCCGTGGGGTATCCGTCTTACGAGCAGTACTTC | . | TRBJ2-7 | . | 16 | TRBV9
CACSQEVIQYF | TGTGCCTGTAGTCAGGAGGTCATTCAGTACTTC | . | TRBJ2-4 | . | 11 | TRBV30
CSVATGSYQPQHF | TGCAGCGTTGCAACAGGTTCCTATCAGCCCCAGCATTTT | . | TRBJ1-5 | . | 13 | TRBV29-1
CASSSGQGNTEAFF | TGTGCCAGCAGCTCCGGACAGGGGAACACTGAAGCTTTCTTT | . | TRBJ1-1 | TRBD1 | 14 | TRBV7-9
CATSDDTSGGYEQYF | TGTGCCACCAGTGACGACACTAGCGGGGGCTACGAGCAGTACTTC | . | TRBJ2-7 | TRBD2 | 15 | TRBV24-1
CASSMREANYGYTF | TGTGCCAGTAGTATGAGAGAAGCTAACTATGGCTACACCTTC | . | TRBJ1-2 | . | 14 | TRBV19
CASSFLGEQYF | TGTGCCAGCAGCTTTTTGGGCGAGCAGTACTTC | . | TRBJ2-7 | . | 11 | TRBV7-9